Following are 30 T cell receptor beta chains from one sample sequenced in a study of blood T cell repertoires in COVID-19. Sequencing used immunoSEQ multiplex PCR; TCRdb keeps in-frame clones, though not all of them. The table has about 240,000 clones, about nine tenths seen once. Material: peripheral blood. Source of these receptors: a man aged 55 to 70 who had recovered from COVID-19.

Here the CDR3 DNA reads TGTGCCAGCATCGGGTTGGGACAGGCCTCCTACGAGCAGTACGTC. It specifies CASIGLGQASYEQYV. The V and J genes are TRBV6-5 and TRBJ2-7; 8 bases match TRBD1. The V gene's germline CDR1 is MNHEY and CDR2 SVGAGI. The length of the CDR3 is 15 residues. The ends lost 7 bases at V and 0 bases at J; junction bases unmatched: 8.

The chain joins TRBV27 to TRBJ1-5, with TRBD1 matching over 8 bases. The CDR3 spans 18 residues. Germline V gene lookup returns CDR1 MNHEY and CDR2 SMNVEV (reference sequence). V dropped 6 bases and J dropped 0; count of bases not matched to a gene: 13. The CDR3 nucleotides read TGTGCCAGCAGACGCCCCCGGGACAGGCCGGTTAGCAATCAGCCCCAGCATTTT. It translates to CASRRPRDRPVSNQPQHF.

This chain joins TRBV5-6 and TRBJ2-1, with D perhaps matching TRBD2 (6 bases). V was trimmed by 4 bases and J by 1 base, leaving 18 bases between them. The CDR3 runs 17 residues. Germline V gene data show CDR1 as SGHDT and CDR2 as YYEEEE. CDR3 DNA sequence: TGTGCCAGCAGCCCGCTCAGGGACTGGGCTTCCTACAATGAGCAGTTCTTC. It encodes CASSPLRDWASYNEQFF.

The chain recombines TRBV10-2 with TRBJ1-5; weak D call: TRBD1 (5 bases). Germline V gives CDR1 WSHSY, CDR2 SAAADI. This CDR3 has 15 residues. Trimming removed 6 bases at V and 7 bases at J, with 19 bases between. CDR3 in DNA: TGCGCCAGCAGCGCCCGGGTCGGGGGACGGCAGCCCCAGCATTTT. Its protein is CASSARVGGRQPQHF.

This chain connects TRBV9 to TRBJ1-1; D gene ambiguous. The germline CDR1 and CDR2 sequences are SGDLS and YYNGEE. The CDR3 has 12 residues. Trimming stripped 4 bases from V and 1 base from J, with 5 bases between. CDR3 region: CASSPWNTEAFF. The DNA for the CDR3 is TGTGCCAGCAGCCCATGGAACACTGAAGCTTTCTTT.

The chain's CDR3 is CAISAKRGSGEQFF. In DNA, the CDR3 is TGTGCCATCAGTGCTAAGCGGGGGTCAGGTGAGCAGTTCTTC. V is TRBV10-3 and J is TRBJ2-1; 8 nucleotides match TRBD2. The CDR3 spans 14 residues. Germline CDR1 ENHRY, CDR2 SYGVKD. V was clipped by 4 bases and J by 9 bases; unmatched bases: 8.

This rearrangement joins TRBV5-1 to TRBJ2-1; 11 bases fit TRBD2. Germline CDR1 is SGHRS and CDR2 is YFSETQ. V trimming: 5 bases; J trimming: 7 bases; junction bases outside the gene matches: 8. The CDR3 is 15 amino acids. This CDR3 is CASSLGLAGRNEQFF. The DNA of the CDR3 is TGCGCCAGCAGTTTAGGACTAGCGGGTAGGAATGAGCAGTTCTTC. The whole variable domain, remainder taken from reference TRBV5-1 and TRBJ2-1, is KAGVTQTPRYLIKTRGQQVTLSCSPISGHRSVSWYQQTPGQGLQFLFEYFSETQRNKGNFPGRFSGRQFSNSRSEMNVSTLELGDSALYLCASSLGLAGRNEQFFGPGTRLTVL.

J is TRBJ1-1 and V is TRBV5-6; 7 bases are a match to TRBD1. Trimming at V came to 0 bases and at J to 3 bases, leaving 5 bases not matched to a gene. Germline-derived CDR1 and CDR2 are SGHDT and YYEEEE. This CDR3 region has 15 residues. CDR3 sequence (DNA): TGTGCCAGCAGCTTGGCCGATGGGACAGACACTGAAGCTTTCTTT. Its protein is CASSLADGTDTEAFF. Drawing the rest from reference TRBV5-6 and TRBJ1-1, the complete variable domain is DAGVTQSPTHLIKTRGQQVTLRCSPKSGHDTVSWYQQALGQGPQFIFQYYEEEERQRGNFPDRFSGHQFPNYSSELNVNALLLGDSALYLCASSLADGTDTEAFFGQGTRLTVV.

The V gene is TRBV10-3, the J gene TRBJ1-1; D may be TRBD1 (5 bases). The germline V gene has CDR1 ENHRY and CDR2 SYGVKD. Trimming shortened V by 3 bases and J by 5 bases, and 10 bases separated the two germline ends. The CDR3 runs to 13 residues. CDR3 protein: CAISDREETEAFF. Written as DNA, the CDR3 is TGTGCCATCAGTGACAGGGAAGAAACTGAAGCTTTCTTT.

In its sample, this clone was seen once. DNA for the CDR3: TGTGCCAGTAGTCTGGCAGTTAGCAATCAGCCCCAGCATTTT. It encodes CASSLAVSNQPQHF. The chain combines TRBV19 with TRBJ1-5; D gene ambiguous. The germline V and J ends were trimmed by 5 bases and 0 bases, with 8 bases remaining between them. Germline lookup yields CDR1 LNHDA and CDR2 SQIVND (reference sequence). The CDR3 has 14 amino acids.

With regard to this clone: The germline gene is not matched at one end of the junction; a read error may be the cause. CDR3 nucleotides: TGTGCCAGCAATCGGCGGTCGGCGGTCTTC. It is translated as CASNRRSAVF. This chain joins TRBV25-1 and TRBJ1-2, with D uncertain. The CDR3 extends over 10 amino acids. The germline gives CDR1 MGHDK, CDR2 SYGVNS.

The chain couples TRBV5-5 to TRBJ1-2; no clear D gene. V was shortened by 3 bases and J by 0 bases, with 21 bases between the two germline ends. Per the germline V gene, CDR1 is SGHKS and CDR2 is YYEKEE (reference sequence). This CDR3 contains 18 residues. In nucleotides, the CDR3 is TGTGCCAGCAGCTCAACCTCACTCCACAGTACCACTAACTATGGCTACACCTTC. Its translation: CASSSTSLHSTTNYGYTF.

The chain is built from TRBV9 and TRBJ1-5; D is unresolved. The length of the CDR3 is 13 residues. Germline CDR1 and CDR2: SGDLS and YYNGEE. V gave up 0 bases and J gave up 4 bases, with 5 bases separating them. The CDR3, as DNA: TGTGCCAGCAGCGTAGGTCCGAATCAGCCCCAGCATTTT. This encodes CASSVGPNQPQHF.

The J gene is TRBJ1-2, the V gene TRBV6-5; tentative D call: TRBD1 (6 bases). The V gene lost 2 bases and the J gene lost 7 bases, with 11 bases spanning the gap. This CDR3 contains 13 residues. CDR1 MNHEY and CDR2 SVGAGI come from the germline V gene. CDR3 in DNA: TGTGCCAGCAGTTACAACAGGGAAAGTGGCTACACCTTC. Translation: CASSYNRESGYTF.

CDR3 DNA: TGTGCCAGCAGACCCACAGGGGACGAGAACGAGCAGTACTTC. Its protein is CASRPTGDENEQYF. This chain connects TRBV27 to TRBJ2-7, with 7 bases that match TRBD1. The CDR3 covers 14 residues. From germline, CDR1 is MNHEY and CDR2 SMNVEV (reference sequence). V dropped 6 bases and J dropped 5; count of bases not matched to a gene: 10.

V and J are TRBV11-2 and TRBJ2-5, with 9 bases matching TRBD2. The J segment lost 3 bases and the V segment lost 1 base, leaving 0 bases of the junction unmatched. Germline V gives CDR1 SGHAT, CDR2 FQNNGV. The CDR3 covers 14 residues. CDR3 sequence: CASSLGLAEETQYF. The CDR3 DNA follows: TGTGCCAGCAGCTTAGGACTAGCGGAAGAGACCCAGTACTTC.

The chain carries TRBV9 and TRBJ2-1; D call uncertain. Germline V gives CDR1 SGDLS, CDR2 YYNGEE. V was cut by 0 bases and J by 1 base, with 5 bases left in between. CDR3 length: 14 amino acids. In nucleotides, the CDR3 is TGTGCCAGCAGCGTAGCGAGTTCCTACAATGAGCAGTTCTTC. Protein product: CASSVASSYNEQFF.

The rearrangement links TRBV6-5 to TRBJ1-2; 8 bases are shared with TRBD1. This CDR3 has 13 residues. CDR1 is MNHEY, CDR2 SVGAGI, per germline. The J segment lost 1 base and the V segment lost 10 bases, leaving 5 bases of the junction unmatched. In DNA, the CDR3 is TGTGCCACTAACAGGGGGAGTAACTATGGCTACACCTTC. Translating it yields CATNRGSNYGYTF.

This sequence joins TRBV2 and TRBJ1-2; maybe TRBD1 (5 bases). V shed 5 bases and J shed 3 bases, with 16 bases lying between them. Germline values: CDR1 SNHLY, CDR2 FYNNEI. The CDR3 extends over 15 amino acids. The CDR3 nucleotides are TGTGCCAGCAGTTATACTCCCCCGGGGGACTATGGCTACACCTTC. Amino acids: CASSYTPPGDYGYTF.

This chain uses TRBV10-2 with TRBJ2-5, with TRBD1 identical over 10 bases. This CDR3 comprises 14 residues. Germline V gives CDR1 WSHSY, CDR2 SAAADI. Losses at the gene ends were 7 bases for V and 5 bases for J; bases not matched to a gene: 7. CDR3 sequence (DNA): TGCGCCAGCACCCCGACAGGGGGCAGGGAGACCCAGTACTTC. Encoded protein: CASTPTGGRETQYF.

Regarding this clone: At one end, the junction sequence differs from germline, possibly due to a read error. The chain employs TRBV11-1 and TRBJ2-2; D may match TRBD1 or TRBD2 (6 bases each). The CDR3 extends over 14 amino acids. Per the germline V gene, CDR1 is SGHAT and CDR2 is FQDESV (reference sequence). The CDR3, as DNA: TGTGCGAGCAGGAGGGGGTTAATCCCCGGGGAGCTGTTTTTT. Translated: CASRRGLIPGELFF.

The DNA of the CDR3 is TGTGCCAGCAGTTACCGGGGAGCGGGGGCCGGGGAGCTGTTTTTT. As protein: CASSYRGAGAGELFF. The chain carries TRBV6-2 or TRBV6-3 and TRBJ2-2, with 8 bases lining up with TRBD2. V dropped 2 bases and J dropped 6; count of bases not matched to a gene: 5. Germline V gene sequence: CDR1 MNHEY, CDR2 SVGEGT. The CDR3 extends over 15 amino acids.

The chain uses TRBV6-6 and TRBJ2-1, with D maybe TRBD1 (5 bases). V dropped 5 bases and J dropped 5 bases, with 22 bases sitting between them. Per the germline V gene, CDR1 is MNHNY and CDR2 is SVGAGI (reference sequence). The CDR3 covers 17 residues. Here the CDR3 DNA reads TGTGCCAGCAGTCCCCCCCCAGGGTACGATAGGAACAATGAGCAGTTCTTC. Protein sequence: CASSPPPGYDRNNEQFF.

This clone was observed a single time. V is TRBV5-1 and J is TRBJ1-1, with D unclear. The CDR3 is made up of 15 amino acids. Germline V gives CDR1 SGHRS, CDR2 YFSETQ. Trimming shortened V by 0 bases and J by 5 bases, and 14 bases separated the two germline ends. The CDR3 region is CASSLGRAGQTEAFF. Written as DNA, the CDR3 is TGCGCCAGCAGCTTGGGGAGGGCTGGGCAGACTGAAGCTTTCTTT.

The chain's CDR3 is CAWSAQVSQPQHF. In DNA form, the CDR3 reads TGTGCCTGGAGTGCACAGGTGTCACAGCCCCAGCATTTT. This chain joins TRBV30 and TRBJ1-5; possibly TRBD1 for D (5 bases). The CDR3 covers 13 residues. The germline V and J ends were trimmed by 1 base and 7 bases, with 11 bases remaining between them. Per germline, CDR1 GTSNPN and CDR2 SVGIG (reference sequence).

The genes are TRBV12-3 or TRBV12-4 and TRBJ1-1, with D perhaps matching TRBD1 (6 bases). The length of the CDR3 is 11 residues. The V end was cut by 5 bases, the J end by 8 bases, with 9 bases between. The CDR3 spells CASSNRAEAFF. The CDR3 bases are TGTGCCAGCAGTAACAGGGCAGAAGCTTTCTTT.

This clone was seen a single time. The chain is built from TRBV6-6 and TRBJ1-2, with D perhaps matching TRBD1 (6 bases). CDR1 MNHNY and CDR2 SVGAGI come from the germline V gene (reference sequence). V shed 5 bases and J shed 0 bases, with 10 bases lying between them. The CDR3 length is 14 residues. CDR3 sequence (DNA): TGTGCCAGCAGTGCGACAGGAACTAACTATGGCTACACCTTC. Translating gives CASSATGTNYGYTF.

Points on this clone: The same CDR3 is also encoded by other DNA sequences in this sample. The V and J genes are TRBV5-1 and TRBJ2-7; TRBD1 matches 8 bases. Per the germline V gene, CDR1 is SGHRS and CDR2 is YFSETQ. CDR3 length: 15 residues. V shed 0 bases and J 2 bases; nucleotides not matched to a gene: 4. For the CDR3, the DNA is TGCGCCAGCAGCTTGGATGCAGGGGGCCCCTACGAGCAGTACTTC. This codes for CASSLDAGGPYEQYF. Full variable domain (outside the CDR3, taken from reference TRBV5-1 and TRBJ2-7): KAGVTQTPRYLIKTRGQQVTLSCSPISGHRSVSWYQQTPGQGLQFLFEYFSETQRNKGNFPGRFSGRQFSNSRSEMNVSTLELGDSALYLCASSLDAGGPYEQYFGPGTRLTVT.

V gene TRBV3-1 (or the pseudogene TRBV3-2) combines with J gene TRBJ2-3, with D possibly TRBD1 on 5 matching bases. Germline CDR1 is LGHDT and CDR2 is YNNKEL (reference sequence). The CDR3 loop spans 16 amino acids. Trimming took 1 base from V and 2 from J, leaving 13 bases between them. CDR3 sequence (DNA): TGTGCCAGCAGCCAAGTAGGAAAAGGGGACACAGATACGCAGTATTTT. It codes for CASSQVGKGDTDTQYF.

V gene TRBV10-3 combines with J gene TRBJ2-5; D ambiguous. CDR1 is ENHRY, CDR2 SYGVKD, per germline. CDR3 length: 14 amino acids. With 0 bases removed from V and 1 base from J, the gap between germline ends came to 6 bases. The CDR3 protein is CAISESSVQETQYF. The CDR3 nucleotides read TGTGCCATCAGTGAGTCCAGCGTCCAAGAGACCCAGTACTTC.